This T cell receptor beta chain comes out of a study of T cells in Graves' hyperthyroidism and ophthalmopathy. Worth noting for this clonotype: An end of the junction differs from the germline gene, which may be a read error.

Germline CDR1 and CDR2: LGHDT and YNNKEL (reference sequence). CDR3 size: 14 residues. Newly diagnosed hyperthyroidism patients aged 18 to 65 years had disease lasting under 2 months. The source material, RNA transcripts, was used to amplify TCR beta CDR3 regions. RT-PCR in the first round (using the HTBI primer set) targeted the TCR CDR3. MiXCR, applied by TCRdb to the multiplex PCR reads, yields one record per CDR3 protein. This sample yields tens of thousands of distinct CDR3 sequences, of which roughly 56% are seen a single time; roughly a third belongs to the top ten. The receptor's source is a man aged 18 to 35 with Graves' hyperthyroidism. The sequenced sample was peripheral blood or thyroid tissue (not recorded which). The chain has TRBV3-1 and TRBJ1-2; 8 nucleotides align to TRBD1. The CDR3 sequence is CASGSGGAVYGCTF. The DNA of the CDR3 is TGTGCCAGCGGATCAGGGGGCGCCGTTTATGGCTGCACCTTC. The variable domain in full, with the rest retrieved from reference TRBV3-1 and TRBJ1-2, is DTAVSQTPKYLVTQMGNDKSIKCEQNLGHDTMYWYKQDSKKFLKIMFSYNNKELIINETVPNRFSPKSPDKAHLNLHINSLELGDSAVYFCASGSGGAVYGCTFGSGTRLTVV.